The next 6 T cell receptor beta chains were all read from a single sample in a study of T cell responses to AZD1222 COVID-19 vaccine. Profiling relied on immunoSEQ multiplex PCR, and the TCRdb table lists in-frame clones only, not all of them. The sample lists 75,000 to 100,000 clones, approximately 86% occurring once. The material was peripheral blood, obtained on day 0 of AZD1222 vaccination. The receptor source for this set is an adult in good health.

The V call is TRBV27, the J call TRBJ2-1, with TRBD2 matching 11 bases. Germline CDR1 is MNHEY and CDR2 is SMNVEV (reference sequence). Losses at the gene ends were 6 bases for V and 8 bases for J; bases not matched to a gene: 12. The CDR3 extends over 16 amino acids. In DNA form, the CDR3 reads TGTGCCAGCAGGAAAGAAAGACTAGCGGGGCGGGATGAGCAGTTCTTC. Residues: CASRKERLAGRDEQFF.

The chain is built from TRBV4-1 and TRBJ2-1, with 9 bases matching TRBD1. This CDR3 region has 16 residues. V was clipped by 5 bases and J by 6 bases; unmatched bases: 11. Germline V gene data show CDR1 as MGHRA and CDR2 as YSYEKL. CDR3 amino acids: CASSKKGDRVINEQFF. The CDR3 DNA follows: TGCGCCAGCAGCAAAAAAGGGGACAGGGTAATCAATGAGCAGTTCTTC.

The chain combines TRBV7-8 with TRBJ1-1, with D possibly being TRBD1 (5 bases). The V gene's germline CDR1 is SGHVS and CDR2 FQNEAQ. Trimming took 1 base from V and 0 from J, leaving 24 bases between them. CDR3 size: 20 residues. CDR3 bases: TGTGCCAGCAGCTTAGATATGGGGGTCAGTTTCAGAAGCATGAACACTGAAGCTTTCTTT. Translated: CASSLDMGVSFRSMNTEAFF. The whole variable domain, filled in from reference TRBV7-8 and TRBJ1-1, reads GAGVSQSPRYKVAKRGQDVALRCDPISGHVSLFWYQQALGQGPEFLTYFQNEAQLDKSGLPSDRFFAERPEGSVSTLKIQRTQQEDSAVYLCASSLDMGVSFRSMNTEAFFGQGTRLTVV.

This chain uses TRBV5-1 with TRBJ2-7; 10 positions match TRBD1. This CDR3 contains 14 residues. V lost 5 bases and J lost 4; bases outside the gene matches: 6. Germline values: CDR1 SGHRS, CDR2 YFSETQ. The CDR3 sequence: CASRPDRGSYEQYF. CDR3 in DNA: TGCGCCAGCAGACCGGACAGGGGGTCGTACGAGCAGTACTTC.

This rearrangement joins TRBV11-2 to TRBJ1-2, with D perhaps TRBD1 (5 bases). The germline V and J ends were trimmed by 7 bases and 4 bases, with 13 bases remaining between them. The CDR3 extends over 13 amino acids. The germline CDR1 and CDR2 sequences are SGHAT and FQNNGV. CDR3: CASTLSGGYGYTF. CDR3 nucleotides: TGTGCCAGCACCTTGTCGGGGGGCTATGGCTACACCTTC.

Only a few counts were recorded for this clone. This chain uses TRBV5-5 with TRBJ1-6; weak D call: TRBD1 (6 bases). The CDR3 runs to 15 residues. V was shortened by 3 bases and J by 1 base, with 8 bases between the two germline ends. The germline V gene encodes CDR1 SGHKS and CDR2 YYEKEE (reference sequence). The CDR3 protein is CASSWRGSYNSPLHF. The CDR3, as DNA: TGTGCCAGCAGCTGGAGGGGGTCCTATAATTCACCCCTCCACTTT. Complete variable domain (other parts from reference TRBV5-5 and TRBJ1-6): DAGVTQSPTHLIKTRGQQVTLRCSPISGHKSVSWYQQVLGQGPQFIFQYYEKEERGRGNFPDRFSARQFPNYSSELNVNALLLGDSALYLCASSWRGSYNSPLHFGNGTRLTVT.